One and the same sample provided the 26 T cell receptor beta chains below, sequenced in a study of blood T cell repertoires in COVID-19. Sequencing was performed with immunoSEQ multiplex PCR; in TCRdb, only in-frame clones are kept and a portion is missing. The table has approximately 210,000 clones, over 80% seen once. The material sequenced was peripheral blood. These receptors were taken from a human donor in a cohort sampled during active COVID-19.

The rearrangement joins TRBV5-4 to TRBJ2-5; 7 bases fit TRBD2. V was clipped by 10 bases and J by 1 base; unmatched bases: 7. The CDR3 totals 13 residues. CDR1 SGHNT and CDR2 YYREEE come from the germline V gene (reference sequence). In nucleotides, the CDR3 is TGTGCCTATAATGAGCGGGGCCAAGAGACCCAGTACTTC. Residues: CAYNERGQETQYF. The full variable domain, with the rest looked up from reference TRBV5-4 and TRBJ2-5, is ETGVTQSPTHLIKTRGQQVTLRCSSQSGHNTVSWYQQALGQGPQFIFQYYREEENGRGNFPPRFSGLQFPNYSSELNVNALELDDSALYLCAYNERGQETQYFGPGTRLLVL.

J is TRBJ1-1 and V is TRBV3-1 (or the pseudogene TRBV3-2); 7 bases line up with TRBD1. The CDR3 is made up of 14 amino acids. After removal of 6 bases from V and 2 bases from J, the junction contained 6 bases not matched to a gene. Germline lookup yields CDR1 LGHDT and CDR2 YNNKEL (reference sequence). CDR3 amino acids: CASRRQGYNTEAFF. DNA of the CDR3: TGTGCCAGCAGGCGACAGGGTTACAACACTGAAGCTTTCTTT.

This chain joins TRBV7-8 and TRBJ2-3; 7 bases align to TRBD2. The CDR3 spans 14 residues. Germline CDR1 is SGHVS and CDR2 is FQNEAQ. The trim removed 5 bases at V and 11 bases at J, leaving 13 bases unmatched. The CDR3 region is CASSGGTTGGRQYF. The DNA of the CDR3 is TGTGCCAGCAGCGGCGGGACTACCGGGGGGAGGCAGTATTTT.

V is TRBV6-5 and J is TRBJ1-4; a weak D match, TRBD1 (6 bases). This CDR3 is 14 amino acids long. V lost 6 bases and J 1 base, leaving 9 bases between the germline ends. Germline values: CDR1 MNHEY, CDR2 SVGAGI. The DNA of the CDR3 is TGTGCCAGCAGAATACAGGGAACTAATGAAAAACTGTTTTTT. Its translation is CASRIQGTNEKLFF.

The rearrangement joins TRBV19 to TRBJ2-7; 12 positions match TRBD1. From germline, CDR1 is LNHDA and CDR2 SQIVND (reference sequence). The CDR3 runs 15 residues. V lost 4 bases to trimming and J lost 4 bases; unmatched junction nucleotides: 5. The CDR3 region has the DNA TGTGCCAGTAGTACGCCGGGACAGGGGGCTTACGAGCAGTACTTC. The encoded protein is CASSTPGQGAYEQYF.

The rearrangement uses TRBV3-1 (or the pseudogene TRBV3-2) and TRBJ1-1; D is unresolved. CDR3 length equals 13 residues. The germline V and J ends were trimmed by 3 bases and 5 bases, with 10 bases remaining between them. Germline V gene sequence: CDR1 LGHDT, CDR2 YNNKEL (reference sequence). The CDR3: CASSHPPGTEAFF. The CDR3 DNA reads as TGTGCCAGCAGCCATCCCCCGGGGACTGAAGCTTTCTTT.

The chain couples TRBV28 to TRBJ1-5, with D hard to call. Trimming took 8 bases from V and 2 from J, leaving 7 bases between them. Germline V gene sequence: CDR1 MDHEN, CDR2 SYDVKM. CDR3 size: 12 residues. CDR3 sequence (DNA): TGTGCCAGCGAAACGGGCAATCAGCCCCAGCATTTT. Translated: CASETGNQPQHF.

Turning to this clone: The junction and the germline gene differ at one end; a read error may be behind it. The rearrangement links TRBV4-2 to TRBJ2-7, with 8 bases that match TRBD1. The CDR3 loop spans 14 amino acids. Germline CDR1 reads LGHNA; CDR2 reads YNFKEQ. The CDR3 DNA sequence: TGTGCCAGCAGCGAAGACAGGGGTACCTACGAGCAGTACTTC. Protein product: CASSEDRGTYEQYF.

The chain uses TRBV11-1 and TRBJ2-7, with TRBD1 matching 8 bases. Trimming removed 5 bases from V and 2 bases from J; junction bases left unmatched: 8. The CDR3 consists of 15 residues. Germline V gene data show CDR1 as SGHAT and CDR2 as FQDESV (reference sequence). The CDR3 DNA follows: TGTGCCAGCAGCGAAGGGACAGGTCTAACCTACGAGCAGTACTTC. This codes for CASSEGTGLTYEQYF. Drawing the rest from reference TRBV11-1 and TRBJ2-7, the complete variable domain is EAEVAQSPRYKITEKSQAVAFWCDPISGHATLYWYRQILGQGPELLVQFQDESVVDDSQLPKDRFSAERLKGVDSTLKIQPAELGDSAMYLCASSEGTGLTYEQYFGPGTRLTVT.

Only a few counts were recorded for this clone. This rearrangement joins TRBV6-4 to TRBJ2-1; no definite D call. Germline CDR1 and CDR2: MRHNA and SNTAGT. The CDR3 length is 13 residues. Trimming shortened V by 0 bases and J by 3 bases, and 3 bases separated the two germline ends. The CDR3 DNA sequence: TGTGCCAGCAGTGACTCGAGCTACAATGAGCAGTTCTTC. This sequence encodes CASSDSSYNEQFF.

This clone was counted once. The chain uses TRBV28 and TRBJ2-5, with TRBD1 matching over 7 bases. Trimming took 10 bases from V and 4 from J; bases not matched to a gene: 6. Per germline, CDR1 MDHEN and CDR2 SYDVKM. CDR3 size: 12 residues. The CDR3 bases are TGTGCCACCAGAGACAGGGTAGAGACCCAGTACTTC. Protein product: CATRDRVETQYF.

V usage is TRBV6-5 and J usage is TRBJ1-5, with D perhaps TRBD1 (6 bases). Looked up from germline, CDR1 is MNHEY and CDR2 is SVGAGI. This CDR3 contains 14 residues. Trimming pared 2 bases from V and 7 bases from J, leaving 12 bases between. CDR3 sequence: CASSYGRGGQPQHF. CDR3 nucleotide sequence: TGTGCCAGCAGTTACGGTAGGGGGGGACAGCCCCAGCATTTT.

A few counts support this clone. The J gene is TRBJ1-1, the V gene TRBV5-6, with a possible D match to TRBD1 (6 bases). Germline lookup yields CDR1 SGHDT and CDR2 YYEEEE. This CDR3 spans 14 amino acids. V shed 0 bases and J shed 3 bases, with 9 bases lying between them. The CDR3: CASSLVGGDTEAFF. The CDR3, as DNA: TGTGCCAGCAGCTTGGTAGGGGGGGACACTGAAGCTTTCTTT.

The V call is TRBV7-2, the J call TRBJ1-5; D is unclear. Germline V CDR1 and CDR2: SGHTA, FQGNSA. The CDR3 sequence is 15 residues long. The V gene lost 1 base and the J gene lost 7 bases, with 14 bases spanning the gap. As DNA, the CDR3 is TGTGCCAGCAGCTTAGGGATGAGGGTAAACCAGCCCCAGCATTTT. Residues: CASSLGMRVNQPQHF.

The chain combines TRBV5-1 with TRBJ1-2, with D perhaps TRBD1 (5 bases). The V and J ends lost 0 bases and 4 bases respectively, with 16 bases between them. CDR1 is SGHRS and CDR2 is YFSETQ in the germline V gene. This CDR3 is 16 amino acids long. CDR3 DNA: TGCGCCAGCAGCTTGGGCGGCGGGGGTTTAGGCTATGGCTACACCTTC. Residues: CASSLGGGGLGYGYTF.

V and J are TRBV25-1 and TRBJ1-1, with 7 bases fitting TRBD1. Trimming cost V 2 bases and J 5 bases; bases outside gene matches: 8. Germline CDR1 is MGHDK and CDR2 is SYGVNS. The CDR3 covers 15 residues. CDR3 sequence: CASSENRGGRTEAFF. DNA of the CDR3: TGTGCCAGCAGTGAAAACAGGGGAGGAAGGACTGAAGCTTTCTTT.

V usage is TRBV6-6 and J usage is TRBJ2-5; TRBD1 might be the D (6 bases). Germline lookup yields CDR1 MNHNY and CDR2 SVGAGI (reference sequence). The CDR3 consists of 14 residues. The ends were cut back, 5 bases at V and 1 base at J, with 11 bases in the middle. Here the CDR3 reads CASSQGHLQETQYF. CDR3 sequence (DNA): TGTGCCAGCAGTCAGGGACATCTCCAAGAGACCCAGTACTTC.

The chain is built from TRBV11-3 and TRBJ2-3; possible D gene TRBD2, 5 bases. Trimming left V 1 base short and J 4 bases short, with 12 bases between. Germline V gives CDR1 SGHNT, CDR2 YENEEA. The CDR3 has 15 residues. CDR3 in DNA: TGTGCCAGCAGCTTAGGGTCCGGGAACGCAGATACGCAGTATTTT. Translating gives CASSLGSGNADTQYF. Complete variable domain (other parts from reference TRBV11-3 and TRBJ2-3): EAGVVQSPRYKIIEKKQPVAFWCNPISGHNTLYWYLQNLGQGPELLIRYENEEAVDDSQLPKDRFSAERLKGVDSTLKIQPAELGDSAVYLCASSLGSGNADTQYFGPGTRLTVL.

There are a few counts of this clone. The chain has TRBV30 and TRBJ1-2; TRBD1 is a possible D gene (6 bases). This CDR3 is 14 amino acids long. With 2 bases removed from V and 0 bases from J, the gap between germline ends came to 10 bases. In germline, CDR1 is GTSNPN, CDR2 SVGIG (reference sequence). The CDR3 here is CAWSPPGANYGYTF. As DNA, the CDR3 is TGTGCCTGGAGTCCGCCAGGGGCTAACTATGGCTACACCTTC.

This rearrangement joins TRBV24-1 to TRBJ1-5, with D perhaps TRBD1 (5 bases). Looked up from germline, CDR1 is KGHDR and CDR2 is SFDVKD. The CDR3 has 14 amino acids. Trimming took off 4 bases at V and 4 bases at J, with 10 bases between the two ends. Written as DNA, the CDR3 is TGTGCCACCAGTGACCCTCGACAGAATCAGCCCCAGCATTTT. Translated, it gives CATSDPRQNQPQHF.

The chain employs TRBV6-5 and TRBJ1-1, with 7 bases matching TRBD1. The ends lost 4 bases at V and 1 base at J; junction bases unmatched: 3. The CDR3 totals 14 residues. In germline, CDR1 is MNHEY, CDR2 SVGAGI. The CDR3 nucleotides are TGTGCCAGCAGTTTCCGGGACAGGAACACTGAAGCTTTCTTT. It translates to CASSFRDRNTEAFF.

This clone turned up a few times. The chain carries TRBV4-1 and TRBJ2-3, with unresolved D. The length of the CDR3 is 16 residues. V lost 1 base, J lost 2 bases, and 13 bases lay in between. CDR1 and CDR2 (germline): MGHRA, YSYEKL. CDR3 in amino acids: CASSQVSKRDTDTQYF. CDR3 coding DNA: TGCGCCAGCAGCCAAGTCAGTAAGCGAGACACAGATACGCAGTATTTT.

The gene calls are TRBV19 and TRBJ2-7; maybe TRBD1 (6 bases). V was clipped by 6 bases and J by 3 bases, with 18 bases between them. The length of the CDR3 is 15 residues. Germline lookup yields CDR1 LNHDA and CDR2 SQIVND (reference sequence). The CDR3 coding sequence is TGTGCCAGTAGCATTAAGACAGGAAATAACTACGAGCAGTACTTC. The encoded protein is CASSIKTGNNYEQYF.

This chain joins TRBV4-3 and TRBJ2-7, with 7 bases lining up with TRBD1. Trimming cost V 3 bases and J 6 bases; bases outside gene matches: 5. The CDR3 is made up of 13 amino acids. The germline CDR1 and CDR2 sequences are LGHNA and YSLEER. CDR3 nucleotide sequence: TGCGCCAGCAGCCATGGACAGGTCGCCGAGCAGTACTTC. It specifies CASSHGQVAEQYF.

V is TRBV4-2 and J is TRBJ2-7, with 7 bases aligning to TRBD2. Looked up from germline, CDR1 is LGHNA and CDR2 is YNFKEQ. CDR3 length: 15 residues. V was clipped by 4 bases and J by 2 bases; unmatched bases: 8. The CDR3 DNA is TGTGCCAGCAGCCCGTCAGGCGGGAGCCCCTACGAGCAGTACTTC. Translating gives CASSPSGGSPYEQYF.

This sequence joins TRBV6-5 and TRBJ2-7; a weak D match, TRBD2 (5 bases). Per germline, CDR1 MNHEY and CDR2 SVGAGI. V was trimmed by 7 bases and J by 1 base, leaving 11 bases between them. The length of the CDR3 is 13 residues. Here the CDR3 DNA reads TGTGCCAGCATCTACGGGATATCCTACGAGCAGTACTTC. It is translated as CASIYGISYEQYF.